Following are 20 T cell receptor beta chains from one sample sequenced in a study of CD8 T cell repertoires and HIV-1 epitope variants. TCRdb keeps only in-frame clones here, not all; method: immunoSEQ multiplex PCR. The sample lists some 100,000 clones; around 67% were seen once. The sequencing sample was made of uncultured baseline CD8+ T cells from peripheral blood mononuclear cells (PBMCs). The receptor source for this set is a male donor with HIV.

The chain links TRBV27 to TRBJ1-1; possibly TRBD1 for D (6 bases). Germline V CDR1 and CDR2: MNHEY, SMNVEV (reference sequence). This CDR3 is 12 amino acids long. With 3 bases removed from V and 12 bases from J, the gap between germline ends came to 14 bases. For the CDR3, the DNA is TGTGCCAGCAGTTTCATAGGGGACAAAACTTTCTTT. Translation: CASSFIGDKTFF.

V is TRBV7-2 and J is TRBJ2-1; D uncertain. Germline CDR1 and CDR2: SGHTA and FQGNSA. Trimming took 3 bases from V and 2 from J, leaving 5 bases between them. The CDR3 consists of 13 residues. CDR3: CASSFGPYNEQFF. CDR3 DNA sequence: TGTGCCAGCAGCTTTGGGCCCTACAATGAGCAGTTCTTC.

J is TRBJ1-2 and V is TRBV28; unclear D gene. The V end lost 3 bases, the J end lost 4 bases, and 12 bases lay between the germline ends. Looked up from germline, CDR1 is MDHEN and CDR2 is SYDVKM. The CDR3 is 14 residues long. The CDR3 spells CASSLTRHIYGYTF. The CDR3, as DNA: TGTGCCAGCAGTTTGACTCGACATATCTATGGCTACACCTTC.

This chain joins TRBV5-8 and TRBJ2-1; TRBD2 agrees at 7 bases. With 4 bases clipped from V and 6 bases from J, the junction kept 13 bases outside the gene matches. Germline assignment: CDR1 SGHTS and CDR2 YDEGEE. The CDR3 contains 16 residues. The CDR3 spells CASSESPGLGLNEQFF. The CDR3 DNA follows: TGTGCCAGCAGCGAGAGCCCTGGACTAGGGCTCAATGAGCAGTTCTTC.

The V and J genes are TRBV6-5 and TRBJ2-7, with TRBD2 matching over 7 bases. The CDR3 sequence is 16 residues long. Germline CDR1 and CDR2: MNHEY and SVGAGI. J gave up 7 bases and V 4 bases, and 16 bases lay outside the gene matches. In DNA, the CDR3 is TGTGCCAGCAGTTTCACCCTGGGAGCGGGGCTTGATGAGCAGTACTTC. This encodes CASSFTLGAGLDEQYF.

The CDR3 protein is CASSLDSSSYEQYF. Written as DNA, the CDR3 is TGTGCCAGCAGCTTAGACTCCAGTTCCTACGAGCAGTACTTC. This chain uses TRBV7-2 with TRBJ2-7, with D hard to call. Deletions cut 1 base from V and 1 base from J, with 8 bases between. Germline V gene sequence: CDR1 SGHTA, CDR2 FQGNSA. The CDR3 extends over 14 amino acids.

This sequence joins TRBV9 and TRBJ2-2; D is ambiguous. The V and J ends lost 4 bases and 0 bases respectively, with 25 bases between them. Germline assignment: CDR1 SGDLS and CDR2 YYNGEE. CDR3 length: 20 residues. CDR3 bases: TGTGCCAGCAGCCTCACCTCACGGACCGGGCCCAACTCGAACACCGGGGAGCTGTTTTTT. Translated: CASSLTSRTGPNSNTGELFF.

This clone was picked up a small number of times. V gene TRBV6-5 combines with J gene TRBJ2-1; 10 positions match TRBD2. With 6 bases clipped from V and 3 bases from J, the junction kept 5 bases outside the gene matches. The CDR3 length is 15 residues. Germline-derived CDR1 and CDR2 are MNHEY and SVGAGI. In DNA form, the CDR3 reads TGTGCCAGCAGCACTACTAGCGGGGTCTACAATGAGCAGTTCTTC. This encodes CASSTTSGVYNEQFF.

DNA for the CDR3: TGTGCCAGCAGTTCTTACACCATATATTTT. Protein sequence: CASSSYTIYF. The chain links TRBV28 to TRBJ1-3; D is unclear. V was cut by 4 bases and J by 8 bases, with 3 bases left in between. Per the germline V gene, CDR1 is MDHEN and CDR2 is SYDVKM. The CDR3 is 10 amino acids.

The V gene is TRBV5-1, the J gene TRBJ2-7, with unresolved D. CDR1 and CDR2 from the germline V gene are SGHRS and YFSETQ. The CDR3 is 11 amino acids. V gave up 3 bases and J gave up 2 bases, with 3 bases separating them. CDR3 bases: TGCGCCAGCAGCTGGACCTACGAGCAGTACTTC. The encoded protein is CASSWTYEQYF.

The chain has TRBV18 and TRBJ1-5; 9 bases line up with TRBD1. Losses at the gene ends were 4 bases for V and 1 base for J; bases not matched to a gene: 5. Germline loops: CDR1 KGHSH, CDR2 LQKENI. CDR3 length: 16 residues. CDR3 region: CASSLLGTGSNQPQHF. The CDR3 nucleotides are TGTGCCAGCTCACTACTGGGGACAGGGAGCAATCAGCCCCAGCATTTT. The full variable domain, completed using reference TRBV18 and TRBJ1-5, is NAGVMQNPRHLVRRRGQEARLRCSPMKGHSHVYWYRQLPEEGLKFMVYLQKENIIDESGMPKERFSAEFPKEGPSILRIQQVVRGDSAAYFCASSLLGTGSNQPQHFGDGTRLSIL.

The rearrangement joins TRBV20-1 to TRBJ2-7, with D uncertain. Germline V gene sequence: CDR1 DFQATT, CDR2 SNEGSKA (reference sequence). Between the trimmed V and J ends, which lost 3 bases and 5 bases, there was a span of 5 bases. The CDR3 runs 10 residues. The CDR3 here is CSASVDEQYF. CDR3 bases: TGCAGTGCTAGCGTCGACGAGCAGTACTTC.

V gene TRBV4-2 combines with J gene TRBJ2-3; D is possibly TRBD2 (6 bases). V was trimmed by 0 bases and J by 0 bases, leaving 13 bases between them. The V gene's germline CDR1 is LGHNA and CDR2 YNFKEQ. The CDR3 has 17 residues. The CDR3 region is CASSQDEWGDSTDTQYF. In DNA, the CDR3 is TGTGCCAGCAGCCAAGATGAATGGGGGGATAGCACAGATACGCAGTATTTT.

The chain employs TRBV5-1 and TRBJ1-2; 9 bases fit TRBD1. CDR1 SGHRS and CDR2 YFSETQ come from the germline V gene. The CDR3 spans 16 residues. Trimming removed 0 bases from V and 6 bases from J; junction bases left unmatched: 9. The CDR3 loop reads CASSLEPGTGNNGYTF. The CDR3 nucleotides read TGCGCCAGCAGCTTGGAGCCCGGGACAGGGAATAATGGCTACACCTTC.

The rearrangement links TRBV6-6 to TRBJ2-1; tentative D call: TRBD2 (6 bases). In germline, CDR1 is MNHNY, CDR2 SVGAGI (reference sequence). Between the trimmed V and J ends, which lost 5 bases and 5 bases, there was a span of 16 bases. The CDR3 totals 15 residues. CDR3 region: CASSHVRDFHNEQFF. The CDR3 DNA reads TGTGCCAGCAGTCATGTGCGGGACTTCCACAATGAGCAGTTCTTC.

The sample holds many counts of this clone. CDR3 sequence (DNA): TGTGCCAGGATCCCGGGACAGGGGGAGGATGAGCAGTTCTTC. Translating it yields CARIPGQGEDEQFF. J is TRBJ2-1 and V is TRBV27, with 11 positions matching TRBD1. The CDR3 consists of 14 residues. The ends lost 9 bases at V and 8 bases at J; junction bases unmatched: 9. Germline V CDR1 and CDR2: MNHEY, SMNVEV (reference sequence).

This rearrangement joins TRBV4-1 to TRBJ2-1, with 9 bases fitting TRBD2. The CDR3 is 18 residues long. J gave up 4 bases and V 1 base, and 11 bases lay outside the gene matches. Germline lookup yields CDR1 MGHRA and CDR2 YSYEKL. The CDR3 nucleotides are TGCGCCAGCAGCCAAGTCGACCTGGGACTAGCTGGTTACAATGAGCAGTTCTTC. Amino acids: CASSQVDLGLAGYNEQFF.

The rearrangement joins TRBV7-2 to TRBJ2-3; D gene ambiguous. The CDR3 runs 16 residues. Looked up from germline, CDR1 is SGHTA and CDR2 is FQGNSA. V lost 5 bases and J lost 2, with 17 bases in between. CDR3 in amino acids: CASSPRLQSTTDTQYF. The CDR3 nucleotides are TGTGCCAGCAGCCCCCGATTACAAAGCACCACAGATACGCAGTATTTT.

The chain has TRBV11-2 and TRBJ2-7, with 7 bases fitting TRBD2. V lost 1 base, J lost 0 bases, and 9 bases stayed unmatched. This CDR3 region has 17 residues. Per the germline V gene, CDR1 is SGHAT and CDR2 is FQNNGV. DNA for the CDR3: TGTGCCAGCAGCTTAGGGCCGGGACTACTGAACTCCTACGAGCAGTACTTC. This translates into CASSLGPGLLNSYEQYF. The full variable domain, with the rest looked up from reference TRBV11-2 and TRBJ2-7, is EAGVAQSPRYKIIEKRQSVAFWCNPISGHATLYWYQQILGQGPKLLIQFQNNGVVDDSQLPKDRFSAERLKGVDSTLKIQPAKLEDSAVYLCASSLGPGLLNSYEQYFGPGTRLTVT.

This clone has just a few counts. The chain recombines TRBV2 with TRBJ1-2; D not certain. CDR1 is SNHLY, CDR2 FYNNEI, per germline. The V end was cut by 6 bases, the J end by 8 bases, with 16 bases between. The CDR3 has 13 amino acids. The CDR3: CASRGPTIEGYTF. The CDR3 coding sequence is TGTGCCAGCAGGGGCCCGACCATTGAAGGCTACACCTTC.